This TCR beta chain was obtained from a study of shared clonotypes between healthy human individuals. Study context: CD8 memory received one plate per donor, CD8 naive two, CD4 memory three and CD4 naive three.

Findings and limits, study-wide: Researchers sampled blood only, noting tissue repertoires likely differ. Naive CD4 clonotypes were shared across a few donors at around 5%.

For this clone: Its specificity is unknown.

The repertoire was sequenced with immunoSEQ multiplex PCR; TCRdb's copy has only in-frame clones and lacks some. Of a few million clones in the sample, approximately 95% were seen once. The CDR3 consists of 14 residues. The V end lost 6 bases, the J end lost 4 bases, and 10 bases lay between the germline ends. The germline CDR1 and CDR2 sequences are ENHRY and SYGVKD. The chain combines TRBV10-3 with TRBJ2-6; D is possibly TRBD1 (5 bases). The sequence came from a man aged 18 to 35 in good health. Some clones in this sample may be carry-over from other donors' samples. Sequences were obtained from naive CD4+ T cells from PBMCs. The subset was: CD45RA+ positively selected. The DNA of the CDR3 is TGTGCCATCAGGCCAGGGCCCGGGGCCAACGTCCTGACTTTC. It translates to CAIRPGPGANVLTF.